This is a list of T cell receptor beta chains from one sample in a study of cytomegalovirus exposure and HLA in healthy donors. Profiling relied on immunoSEQ multiplex PCR, and the TCRdb table lists in-frame clones only, not all of them. Of more than 45,000 clones listed, roughly 80% are singletons. Sequenced sample: PBMCs. These receptors came from a man aged 25-45 years in good health and CMV-seronegative. CDR3s include the opening cysteine and the closing phenylalanine or tryptophan. A D gene is named only where the DNA matches it firmly. Clone size is given for some rows only: seen once, a few or many times, or a class if the clone is expanded.

d_gene: TRBD1
abundance: -
v_gene: TRBV4-3
j_gene: TRBJ2-4
CDR3aa: CASSQVGTAGAKNIQYF

d_gene: -
abundance: -
v_gene: TRBV25-1
j_gene: TRBJ2-1
CDR3aa: CASSHNGNKFF

d_gene: -
abundance: -
v_gene: TRBV27
j_gene: TRBJ1-2
CDR3aa: CASSLHPGSDYGYTF

d_gene: -
abundance: few
v_gene: TRBV5-1
j_gene: TRBJ2-2
CDR3aa: CASSSGQRNTGELFF

d_gene: -
abundance: -
v_gene: TRBV30
j_gene: TRBJ2-6
CDR3aa: CAWMKQKLASGANVLTF

d_gene: -
abundance: once
v_gene: TRBV5-5
j_gene: TRBJ1-2
CDR3aa: CASSLVAANYGYTF

d_gene: -
abundance: -
v_gene: TRBV7-2
j_gene: TRBJ1-3
CDR3aa: CASRQDIVNTIYF

d_gene: -
abundance: -
v_gene: TRBV9
j_gene: TRBJ2-1
CDR3aa: CASSGIAEGVNNEQFF

d_gene: TRBD2
abundance: -
v_gene: TRBV5-4
j_gene: TRBJ2-7
CDR3aa: CASSLGGRGRAPDEQYF

d_gene: TRBD2
abundance: -
v_gene: TRBV2
j_gene: TRBJ2-5
CDR3aa: CASILGLAGKYF

d_gene: -
abundance: -
v_gene: TRBV19
j_gene: TRBJ1-1
CDR3aa: CASSIGSVNTEAFF

d_gene: TRBD1
abundance: -
v_gene: TRBV15
j_gene: TRBJ2-1
CDR3aa: CATRTGGSESYNEQFF

d_gene: TRBD2
abundance: few
v_gene: TRBV7-9
j_gene: TRBJ2-7
CDR3aa: CASSQGPGRAIEQYF

d_gene: TRBD2
abundance: -
v_gene: TRBV4-3
j_gene: TRBJ2-7
CDR3aa: CASSQDLAGTYEQYF

d_gene: TRBD2
abundance: few
v_gene: TRBV5-6
j_gene: TRBJ2-7
CDR3aa: CASSSFPGTRGYEQYF

d_gene: -
abundance: once
v_gene: TRBV5-4
j_gene: TRBJ2-7
CDR3aa: CASRQNTDYEQYF

d_gene: -
abundance: -
v_gene: TRBV6-5
j_gene: TRBJ1-2
CDR3aa: CASRKTGHYYGYTF

d_gene: -
abundance: -
v_gene: TRBV7-9
j_gene: TRBJ1-5
CDR3aa: CASSPGRGPGNQPQHF

d_gene: -
abundance: -
v_gene: TRBV9
j_gene: TRBJ1-2
CDR3aa: CASSVASGDGYTF

d_gene: -
abundance: -
v_gene: TRBV5-1
j_gene: TRBJ2-3
CDR3aa: CASSFAGLSTSTDTQYF

d_gene: -
abundance: once
v_gene: TRBV5-6
j_gene: -
CDR3aa: CASSLGFRSSYEQYF

d_gene: TRBD2
abundance: -
v_gene: TRBV7-2
j_gene: TRBJ2-5
CDR3aa: CASSLGLAGGTQYF

d_gene: -
abundance: -
v_gene: TRBV7-2
j_gene: TRBJ2-1
CDR3aa: CASSLGGLAWGDEQFF

d_gene: -
abundance: -
v_gene: TRBV4-2
j_gene: TRBJ1-3
CDR3aa: CASSQVRATGNTIYF

d_gene: TRBD1
abundance: -
v_gene: TRBV18
j_gene: TRBJ2-5
CDR3aa: CASSPRQGQETQYF

d_gene: -
abundance: -
v_gene: TRBV6-6
j_gene: TRBJ2-5
CDR3aa: CASSYQGGTEETQYF

d_gene: -
abundance: -
v_gene: TRBV29-1
j_gene: TRBJ1-1
CDR3aa: CSVERADKAPNTEAFF

d_gene: -
abundance: -
v_gene: TRBV19
j_gene: TRBJ1-3
CDR3aa: CASSISVYSGNTIYF

d_gene: TRBD2
abundance: -
v_gene: TRBV5-1
j_gene: TRBJ2-5
CDR3aa: CASSLARGEETQYF

d_gene: TRBD1
abundance: -
v_gene: TRBV6-1
j_gene: TRBJ1-1
CDR3aa: CASSGRQGRTEAFF

d_gene: -
abundance: -
v_gene: TRBV5-4
j_gene: TRBJ2-2
CDR3aa: CASSSGQNTGELFF

d_gene: TRBD2
abundance: -
v_gene: TRBV30
j_gene: TRBJ2-5
CDR3aa: CAWRGRDQETQYF

d_gene: -
abundance: few
v_gene: TRBV6-1
j_gene: TRBJ1-5
CDR3aa: CASRDSYSNQPQHF

d_gene: TRBD2
abundance: -
v_gene: TRBV7-2
j_gene: TRBJ2-7
CDR3aa: CASSLGGSGRGSYEQYF

d_gene: -
abundance: -
v_gene: TRBV7-9
j_gene: TRBJ2-2
CDR3aa: CATVNGLDGELFF

d_gene: -
abundance: -
v_gene: TRBV7-2
j_gene: TRBJ2-1
CDR3aa: CASSKRGGLAYNEQFF

d_gene: -
abundance: -
v_gene: TRBV5-6
j_gene: -
CDR3aa: CASSLTTEQYF

d_gene: TRBD2
abundance: -
v_gene: TRBV7-9
j_gene: TRBJ2-5
CDR3aa: CASSFGGVGETQYF

d_gene: TRBD1
abundance: -
v_gene: TRBV4-1
j_gene: TRBJ1-2
CDR3aa: CASSQERGQGFGGYTF

d_gene: TRBD1
abundance: -
v_gene: TRBV10-1
j_gene: TRBJ2-7
CDR3aa: CASMPGQGAVEQYF

d_gene: -
abundance: -
v_gene: TRBV5-4
j_gene: TRBJ2-5
CDR3aa: CASSLMGRPGGETQYF

d_gene: TRBD2
abundance: -
v_gene: TRBV10-3
j_gene: TRBJ2-1
CDR3aa: CAISGASGGPHNEQFF

d_gene: -
abundance: -
v_gene: TRBV18
j_gene: TRBJ2-5
CDR3aa: CASSLGNQETQYF

d_gene: TRBD1
abundance: -
v_gene: TRBV18
j_gene: TRBJ1-1
CDR3aa: CASSPLRTGATAGMNTEAFF

d_gene: -
abundance: -
v_gene: TRBV2
j_gene: TRBJ2-7
CDR3aa: CASSGPRGYEQYF

d_gene: TRBD1
abundance: -
v_gene: TRBV30
j_gene: TRBJ1-1
CDR3aa: CAWSKQGATEAFF

d_gene: TRBD2
abundance: -
v_gene: TRBV19
j_gene: TRBJ2-7
CDR3aa: CASRRGSSYEQYF

d_gene: TRBD1
abundance: -
v_gene: TRBV7-2
j_gene: TRBJ1-1
CDR3aa: CASSFEAGTGTTEAFF

d_gene: -
abundance: -
v_gene: TRBV6-1
j_gene: TRBJ2-5
CDR3aa: CASSEMGGETQYF

d_gene: -
abundance: -
v_gene: TRBV19
j_gene: TRBJ2-1
CDR3aa: CASSSTALSYNEQFF

d_gene: -
abundance: -
v_gene: TRBV6-6
j_gene: TRBJ1-6
CDR3aa: CASSASVLVDSPLHF

d_gene: TRBD1
abundance: -
v_gene: TRBV2
j_gene: TRBJ1-2
CDR3aa: CASSLGTAMGYTF

d_gene: -
abundance: -
v_gene: TRBV28
j_gene: TRBJ2-3
CDR3aa: CASILGGTDTQYF